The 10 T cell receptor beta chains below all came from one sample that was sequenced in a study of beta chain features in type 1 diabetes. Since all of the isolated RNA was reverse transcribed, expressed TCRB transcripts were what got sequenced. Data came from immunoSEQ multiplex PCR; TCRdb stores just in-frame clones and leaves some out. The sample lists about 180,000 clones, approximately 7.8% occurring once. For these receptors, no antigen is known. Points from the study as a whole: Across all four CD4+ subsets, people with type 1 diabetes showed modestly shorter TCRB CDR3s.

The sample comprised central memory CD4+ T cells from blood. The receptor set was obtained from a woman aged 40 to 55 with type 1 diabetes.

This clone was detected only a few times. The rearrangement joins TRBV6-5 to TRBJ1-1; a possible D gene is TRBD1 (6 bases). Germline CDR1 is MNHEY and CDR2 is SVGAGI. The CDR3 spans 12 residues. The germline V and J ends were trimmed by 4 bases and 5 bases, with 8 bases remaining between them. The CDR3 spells CASSSQGTEAFF. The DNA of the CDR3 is TGTGCCAGCAGTTCCCAGGGGACTGAAGCTTTCTTT.

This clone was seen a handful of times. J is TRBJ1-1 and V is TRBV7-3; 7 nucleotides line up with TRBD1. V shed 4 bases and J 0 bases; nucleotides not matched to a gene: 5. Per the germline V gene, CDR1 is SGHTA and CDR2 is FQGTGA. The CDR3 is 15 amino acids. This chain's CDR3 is CASSSTGTVNTEAFF. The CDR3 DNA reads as TGTGCCAGCAGCTCCACCGGGACAGTGAACACTGAAGCTTTCTTT.

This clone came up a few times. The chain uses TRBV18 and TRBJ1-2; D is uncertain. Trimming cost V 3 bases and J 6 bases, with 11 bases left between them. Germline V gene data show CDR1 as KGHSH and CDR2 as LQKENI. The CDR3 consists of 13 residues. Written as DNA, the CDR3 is TGTGCCAGCTCACCTCAAACTGAGGATGGCTACACCTTC. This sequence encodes CASSPQTEDGYTF. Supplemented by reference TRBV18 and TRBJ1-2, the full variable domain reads NAGVMQNPRHLVRRRGQEARLRCSPMKGHSHVYWYRQLPEEGLKFMVYLQKENIIDESGMPKERFSAEFPKEGPSILRIQQVVRGDSAAYFCASSPQTEDGYTFGSGTRLTVV.

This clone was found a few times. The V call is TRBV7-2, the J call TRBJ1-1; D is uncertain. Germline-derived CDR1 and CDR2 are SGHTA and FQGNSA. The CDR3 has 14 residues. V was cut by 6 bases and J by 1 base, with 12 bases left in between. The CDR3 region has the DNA TGTGCCAGCAGATCTGGACGGGGGAACACTGAAGCTTTCTTT. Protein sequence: CASRSGRGNTEAFF.

CDR3 sequence reads: CASSLRGGALDEQFF. In nucleotides, the CDR3 is TGTGCCAGCAGCTTACGCGGGGGGGCCCTGGATGAGCAGTTCTTC. The rearrangement links TRBV7-3 to TRBJ2-1; TRBD2 aligns across 9 bases. J lost 8 bases, V lost 2 bases, and 7 bases had no gene match. The CDR3 is 15 residues long. Per the germline V gene, CDR1 is SGHTA and CDR2 is FQGTGA.

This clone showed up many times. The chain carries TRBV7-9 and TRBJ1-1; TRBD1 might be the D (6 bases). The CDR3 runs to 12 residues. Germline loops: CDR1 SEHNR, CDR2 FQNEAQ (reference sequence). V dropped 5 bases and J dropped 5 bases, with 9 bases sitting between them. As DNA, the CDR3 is TGTGCCAGCAGCCACCAGGGGACTGAAGCTTTCTTT. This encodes CASSHQGTEAFF.

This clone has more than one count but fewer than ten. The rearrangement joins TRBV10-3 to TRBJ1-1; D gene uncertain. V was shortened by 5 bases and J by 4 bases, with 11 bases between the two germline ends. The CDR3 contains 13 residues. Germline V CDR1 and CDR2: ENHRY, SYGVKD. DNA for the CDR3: TGTGCCATCAGTCTGGAGTCGGGCACTGAAGCTTTCTTT. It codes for CAISLESGTEAFF.

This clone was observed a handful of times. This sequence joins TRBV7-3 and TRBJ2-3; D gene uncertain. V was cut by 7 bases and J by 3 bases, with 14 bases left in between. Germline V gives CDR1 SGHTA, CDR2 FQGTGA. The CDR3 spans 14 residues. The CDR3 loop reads CASTDFTLTDTQYF. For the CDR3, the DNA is TGTGCCAGCACCGATTTTACTTTGACAGATACGCAGTATTTT.

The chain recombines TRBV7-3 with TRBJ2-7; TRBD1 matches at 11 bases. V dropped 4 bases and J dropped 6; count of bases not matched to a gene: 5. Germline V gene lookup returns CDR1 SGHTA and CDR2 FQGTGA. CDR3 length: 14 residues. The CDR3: CASSSGTGGLEQYF. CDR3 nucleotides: TGTGCCAGCAGCTCCGGGACAGGGGGGCTCGAGCAGTACTTC.

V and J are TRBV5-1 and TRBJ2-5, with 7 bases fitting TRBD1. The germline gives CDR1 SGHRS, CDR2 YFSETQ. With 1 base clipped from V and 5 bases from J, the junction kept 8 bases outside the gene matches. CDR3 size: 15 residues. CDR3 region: CASSLTGARFETQYF. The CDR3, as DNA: TGCGCCAGCAGCTTGACAGGGGCCAGATTCGAGACCCAGTACTTC.